This T cell receptor (beta chain) stems from a study of blood T cell repertoires in COVID-19. Study information: Whether acute or convalescent, the COVID-19 samples came from the United States, Italy and Spain.

Enrollees, roughly 18 to 95 years old, lived in about two dozen US areas. Symptom resolution, clearance, or two negative PCRs marked the recovered donors of Cohort 3. The CDR3 loop spans 11 amino acids. Germline CDR1 LNHDA, CDR2 SQIVND (reference sequence). Trimming removed 6 bases from V and 11 bases from J; junction bases left unmatched: 6. The table came from immunoSEQ multiplex PCR; TCRdb's copy has only in-frame clones and leaves some out. Of around 300,000 clones detected, around 88% appear once; the ten largest clones hold approximately 5.7%. What was sequenced was PBMCs or T cells enriched from blood (not recorded which). The V call is TRBV19, the J call TRBJ2-5; 7 bases are a match to TRBD2. The source is a woman aged 40 to 49 who had recovered from COVID-19. This CDR3 reads CASSSGGRQYF. The CDR3 nucleotides are TGTGCCAGTAGCTCGGGAGGAAGGCAGTACTTC.